The 18 T cell receptor beta chains reported below all come from one sample, sequenced in a study of blood T cell repertoires in COVID-19. TCRdb's table, derived via immunoSEQ multiplex PCR, lists solely in-frame clones and lacks some. The data show over 250,000 clones, with around nine tenths seen just once and approximately 2.2% held by the top ten. Sequenced sample: peripheral blood. The receptor source for this set is a man over 45 with acute or convalescent COVID-19.

The table lists this clone with a count of one. The V call is TRBV19, the J call TRBJ1-2, with D uncertain. CDR3 length: 12 amino acids. Trimming shortened V by 1 base and J by 4 bases, and 4 bases separated the two germline ends. Germline lookup yields CDR1 LNHDA and CDR2 SQIVND (reference sequence). For the CDR3, the DNA is TGTGCCAGTAGTATAGGGCCCTATGGCTACACCTTC. Translation gives CASSIGPYGYTF.

The genes are TRBV5-4 and TRBJ1-1; 9 bases agree with TRBD1. The CDR3 spans 14 residues. V lost 4 bases and J lost 3; bases outside the gene matches: 4. CDR1 and CDR2 from the germline V gene are SGHNT and YYREEE (reference sequence). DNA of the CDR3: TGTGCCAGCAGCCGGGGACAGGGCGACACTGAAGCTTTCTTT. As protein: CASSRGQGDTEAFF.

The chain uses TRBV3-1 (or the pseudogene TRBV3-2) and TRBJ1-2; 7 positions agree with TRBD1. Per germline, CDR1 LGHDT and CDR2 YNNKEL (reference sequence). The CDR3 is 12 residues long. The junction had 8 bases not matched to a gene; V was cut back by 7 bases and J by 9 bases. Here the CDR3 DNA reads TGTGCCAGCAACCAGGGGGAGGGTAGCTACACCTTC. Residues: CASNQGEGSYTF.

J is TRBJ1-1 and V is TRBV5-1, with 7 bases aligning to TRBD1. Germline V CDR1 and CDR2: SGHRS, YFSETQ. J gave up 3 bases and V 4 bases, and 9 bases lay outside the gene matches. The CDR3 runs 15 residues. CDR3 residues: CASSLTDRDYTEAFF. CDR3 DNA: TGCGCCAGCAGCCTTACTGACAGGGACTACACTGAAGCTTTCTTT.

This sequence joins TRBV6-5 and TRBJ2-5; 11 bases fit TRBD2. The CDR3 extends over 15 amino acids. After removal of 7 bases from V and 7 bases from J, the junction contained 11 bases not matched to a gene. CDR1 and CDR2 (germline): MNHEY, SVGAGI. This CDR3 reads CASISGGAEEATQYF. In DNA, the CDR3 is TGTGCCAGCATTAGCGGGGGGGCCGAGGAGGCGACCCAGTACTTC.

The gene calls are TRBV18 and TRBJ1-3, with TRBD1 matching over 8 bases. CDR3 length: 16 residues. V dropped 2 bases and J dropped 4; count of bases not matched to a gene: 7. From germline, CDR1 is KGHSH and CDR2 LQKENI. The CDR3: CASSPAPGQAGNTIYF. The CDR3 DNA sequence: TGTGCCAGCTCACCAGCCCCGGGACAGGCCGGAAACACCATATATTTT.

This clone showed up just once. The J gene is TRBJ1-1, the V gene TRBV30, with D hard to call. In germline, CDR1 is GTSNPN, CDR2 SVGIG (reference sequence). The CDR3 length is 11 residues. V lost 3 bases and J lost 11, with 13 bases in between. The CDR3 DNA reads TGTGCCTGGAGCGGGAGGAGCCTGGCTTTCTTT. Amino acid sequence: CAWSGRSLAFF.

The chain recombines TRBV7-3 with TRBJ2-7, with D perhaps TRBD1 (6 bases). Trimming pared 8 bases from V and 1 base from J, leaving 12 bases between. The CDR3 sequence is 13 residues long. Germline values: CDR1 SGHTA, CDR2 FQGTGA. The CDR3 nucleotides read TGTGCCAGCGCACAGGGCCCATCCTACGAGCAGTACTTC. Translated, it gives CASAQGPSYEQYF. The full variable domain, completed using reference TRBV7-3 and TRBJ2-7, is GAGVSQTPSNKVTEKGKYVELRCDPISGHTALYWYRQSLGQGPEFLIYFQGTGAADDSGLPNDRFFAVRPEGSVSTLKIQRTERGDSAVYLCASAQGPSYEQYFGPGTRLTVT.

The chain joins TRBV10-2 to TRBJ2-3; 7 positions match TRBD1. The CDR3 extends over 18 amino acids. J was trimmed by 0 bases and V by 2 bases; bases with no gene match: 11. Germline V gives CDR1 WSHSY, CDR2 SAAADI. CDR3 region: CASSEQRPGGISTDTQYF. The CDR3 coding sequence is TGCGCCAGCAGTGAGCAAAGGCCAGGGGGAATTAGCACAGATACGCAGTATTTT.

The rearrangement uses TRBV5-6 and TRBJ1-5; weak D call: TRBD1 (6 bases). The CDR3 loop spans 15 amino acids. CDR1 and CDR2 (germline): SGHDT, YYEEEE. V was pared by 1 base and J by 2 bases, with 10 bases between. Here the CDR3 DNA reads TGTGCCAGCAGCTTGTGGGGGGGCGGCAATCAGCCCCAGCATTTT. Translation gives CASSLWGGGNQPQHF.

This clone has a single count. The chain employs TRBV12-3 or TRBV12-4 and TRBJ2-5; tentative D call: TRBD2 (5 bases). The CDR3 has 13 amino acids. Trimming removed 2 bases from V and 5 bases from J, with 9 bases in between. Written as DNA, the CDR3 is TGTGCCAGCAGTTTAAGAGGGTGGGAGACCCAGTACTTC. Translating it yields CASSLRGWETQYF.

The chain couples TRBV6-4 to TRBJ2-1; D possibly corresponds to TRBD2 (6 bases). This CDR3 spans 13 amino acids. The ends were cut back, 8 bases at V and 2 bases at J, with 10 bases in the middle. Germline values: CDR1 MRHNA, CDR2 SNTAGT. In DNA, the CDR3 is TGTGCCAGCCGGAGGGACCCCTACAATGAGCAGTTCTTC. This gives the protein CASRRDPYNEQFF.

The CDR3 sequence: CASSYSGTGFNEKLFF. The CDR3 region has the DNA TGTGCCAGCAGTTACTCTGGGACAGGGTTTAATGAAAAACTGTTTTTT. The rearrangement joins TRBV6-5 to TRBJ1-4; TRBD1 aligns across 9 bases. The CDR3 runs 16 residues. Per germline, CDR1 MNHEY and CDR2 SVGAGI. Losses at the gene ends were 0 bases for V and 4 bases for J; bases not matched to a gene: 3.

This chain joins TRBV18 and TRBJ2-2; TRBD2 aligns across 9 bases. The CDR3 sequence is 20 residues long. Germline V gives CDR1 KGHSH, CDR2 LQKENI. V lost 7 bases and J lost 1; bases outside the gene matches: 19. The CDR3 is CASFTFLRTSAEMNTGELFF. In DNA, the CDR3 is TGTGCCAGCTTCACCTTTCTCAGGACTAGCGCAGAGATGAACACCGGGGAGCTGTTTTTT.

The V call is TRBV18, the J call TRBJ1-3; 9 bases line up with TRBD1. Losses at the gene ends were 6 bases for V and 4 bases for J; bases not matched to a gene: 16. The CDR3 extends over 18 amino acids. Germline loops: CDR1 KGHSH, CDR2 LQKENI. CDR3 nucleotides: TGTGCCAGCTCCCGAGAGTGGGCGCCGGACAGGGGCGGAAACACCATATATTTT. This translates into CASSREWAPDRGGNTIYF.

The chain links TRBV7-9 to TRBJ2-5; D is undetermined. Between the trimmed V and J ends, which lost 3 bases and 1 base, there was a span of 3 bases. The CDR3 extends over 12 amino acids. CDR1 and CDR2 from the germline V gene are SEHNR and FQNEAQ (reference sequence). The CDR3 sequence is CASSFSQETQYF. The CDR3 bases are TGTGCCAGCAGCTTCAGCCAAGAGACCCAGTACTTC. Using reference TRBV7-9 and TRBJ2-5 for the parts outside the CDR3, the full variable domain is DTGVSQNPRHKITKRGQNVTFRCDPISEHNRLYWYRQTLGQGPEFLTYFQNEAQLEKSRLLSDRFSAERPKGSFSTLEIQRTEQGDSAMYLCASSFSQETQYFGPGTRLLVL.

The chain uses TRBV6-5 and TRBJ1-2, with unresolved D. Trimming shortened V by 7 bases and J by 4 bases, and 13 bases separated the two germline ends. CDR3 length equals 13 residues. Germline CDR1 reads MNHEY; CDR2 reads SVGAGI. The CDR3 DNA follows: TGTGCCAGCAAAGGCGGCCCCCCCTATGGCTACACCTTC. The encoded protein is CASKGGPPYGYTF.

The V call is TRBV19, the J call TRBJ1-4; TRBD1 aligns across 12 bases. The CDR3 sequence is 15 residues long. Germline CDR1 reads LNHDA; CDR2 reads SQIVND (reference sequence). With V trimmed by 5 bases and J by 5 bases, 3 bases remained unmatched. The CDR3 is CASSGTGGSNEKLFF. The CDR3, as DNA: TGTGCCAGTAGTGGGACAGGGGGCTCGAATGAAAAACTGTTTTTT.